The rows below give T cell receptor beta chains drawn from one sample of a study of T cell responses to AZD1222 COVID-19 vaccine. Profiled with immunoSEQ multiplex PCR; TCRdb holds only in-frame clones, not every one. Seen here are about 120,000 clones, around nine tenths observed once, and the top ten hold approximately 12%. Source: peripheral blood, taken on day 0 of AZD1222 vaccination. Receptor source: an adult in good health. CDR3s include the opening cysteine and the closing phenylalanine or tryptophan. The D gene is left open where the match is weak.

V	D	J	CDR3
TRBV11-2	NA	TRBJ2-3	CASSARSRIGQVSTDTQYF
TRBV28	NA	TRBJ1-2	CASRGDGMMNYGYTF
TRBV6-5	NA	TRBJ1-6	CASTGAGVSPLHF
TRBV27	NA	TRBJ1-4	CASRPWGTNEKLFF
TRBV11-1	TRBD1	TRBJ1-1	CASSLGGTAEAFF
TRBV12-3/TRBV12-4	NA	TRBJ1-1	CASSPQGFTEAFF
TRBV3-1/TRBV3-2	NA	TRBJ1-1	CASSQDRGEANTEAFF
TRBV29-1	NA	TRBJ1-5	CSVGTVGGQPQHF
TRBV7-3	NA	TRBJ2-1	CASSIDHNEQFF
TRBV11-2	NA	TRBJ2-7	CASSFSSYEQYF
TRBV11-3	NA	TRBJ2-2	CASSRRSGGRTGELFF
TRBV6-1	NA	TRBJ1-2	CASQSGGAYGYTF
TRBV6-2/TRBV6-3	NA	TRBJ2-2	CASNPLPGQEQFAGELFF
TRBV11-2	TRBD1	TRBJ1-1	CASSSDRLAEAFF
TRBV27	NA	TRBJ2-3	CARPGVEDTDTQYF
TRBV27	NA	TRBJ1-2	CASSLSGGVGYTF
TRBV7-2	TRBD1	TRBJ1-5	CASSLASRTGDSNQPQHF
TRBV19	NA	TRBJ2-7	CASSIIAADEQYF
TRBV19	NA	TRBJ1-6	CASSQERRSYNSPLHF
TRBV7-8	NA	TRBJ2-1	CASSLASSYNEQFF
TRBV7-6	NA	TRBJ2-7	CASSLVLGDEQYF